A single sample gave rise to the 32 T cell receptor beta chains below, sequenced in a study of T cells in Graves' hyperthyroidism and ophthalmopathy. Amplification targeted TCR beta CDR3 regions from RNA transcripts. HTBI primers were employed in a first-round RT-PCR of the TCR CDR3. TCRdb re-derived calls from the multiplex PCR reads in MiXCR, one entry per CDR3 protein. The data contain hundreds of thousands of distinct CDR3 sequences, roughly 13% of them seen just once; the ten biggest clones take up roughly 33%. The material sequenced was blood. The receptors originated from a woman aged 40 to 50 with Graves' ophthalmopathy.

This clonotype was observed at least ten times. The chain employs TRBV10-1 and TRBJ2-2, with D tentatively TRBD1 (5 bases). CDR1 and CDR2 (germline): WNHNN, SYGVQD (reference sequence). The germline V and J ends were trimmed by 2 bases and 7 bases, with 11 bases remaining between them. The CDR3 is 14 amino acids. CDR3 in amino acids: CASSEMGHSGELFF. The CDR3 DNA reads as TGCGCCAGCAGTGAGATGGGGCACAGCGGGGAGCTGTTTTTT.

This clonotype was observed at least ten times. The V gene is TRBV2, the J gene TRBJ1-4; D unclear. This CDR3 region has 16 residues. V lost 4 bases to trimming and J lost 1 base, with 13 bases between them. CDR1 is SNHLY, CDR2 FYNNEI, per germline. The CDR3 is CASSVRGHRTNEKLFF. DNA of the CDR3: TGTGCCAGCAGTGTTCGTGGGCACCGAACTAATGAAAAACTGTTTTTT.

The J gene is TRBJ1-3, the V gene TRBV19; no firm D call. Germline V CDR1 and CDR2: LNHDA, SQIVND (reference sequence). The V end lost 5 bases, the J end lost 1 base, and 15 bases lay between the germline ends. The CDR3 runs to 16 residues. CDR3 sequence reads: CASSGRSGNSGNTIYF. The CDR3 DNA is TGTGCCAGTAGTGGGAGGTCGGGCAATTCTGGAAACACCATATATTTT.

This clonotype was counted a few times. The CDR3 protein is CASSEWEAPGELFF. In DNA form, the CDR3 reads TGTGCCAGCAGTGAATGGGAGGCCCCCGGGGAGCTGTTTTTT. The V gene is TRBV25-1, the J gene TRBJ2-2, with D perhaps matching TRBD2 (6 bases). Germline CDR1 MGHDK, CDR2 SYGVNS. CDR3 length: 14 amino acids. With 1 base removed from V and 6 bases from J, the gap between germline ends came to 9 bases.

This clonotype has only a few counts. V is TRBV29-1 and J is TRBJ2-1; TRBD2 agrees at 7 bases. Germline V gene data show CDR1 as SQVTM and CDR2 as ANQGSEA. V gave up 4 bases and J gave up 4 bases; unmatched junction bases: 4. CDR3 length: 13 residues. The CDR3 loop is CSVAGTTYNEQFF. Here the CDR3 DNA reads TGCAGCGTTGCCGGGACTACTTACAATGAGCAGTTCTTC.

J is TRBJ2-4 and V is TRBV7-9, with 9 bases fitting TRBD2. Germline V gives CDR1 SEHNR, CDR2 FQNEAQ (reference sequence). This CDR3 contains 16 residues. With 2 bases clipped from V and 1 base from J, the junction kept 3 bases outside the gene matches. CDR3 region: CASSLSAGGAKNIQYF. As DNA, the CDR3 is TGTGCCAGCAGCTTATCTGCGGGAGGGGCCAAAAACATTCAGTACTTC.

Ten or more counts support this clonotype. The chain has TRBV3-1 and TRBJ2-1, with 8 bases that match TRBD2. This CDR3 spans 16 amino acids. The germline V gene has CDR1 LGHDT and CDR2 YNNKEL (reference sequence). Unmatched junction bases numbered 10, after V lost 4 bases and J lost 5 bases. The CDR3 DNA sequence: TGTGCCAGCAGCCCTGCCAGGCTAGCGGGTGACAATGAGCAGTTCTTC. Its translation: CASSPARLAGDNEQFF.

This clonotype was counted ten times or more. The gene calls are TRBV11-2 and TRBJ2-1, with D hard to call. V was cut by 0 bases and J by 1 base, with 7 bases left in between. Germline assignment: CDR1 SGHAT and CDR2 FQNNGV. This CDR3 contains 15 residues. The chain's CDR3 is CASSLDAGSYNEQFF. Written as DNA, the CDR3 is TGTGCCAGCAGCTTAGACGCAGGATCCTACAATGAGCAGTTCTTC.

This sequence joins TRBV10-3 and TRBJ1-1; D is unclear. CDR1 and CDR2 from the germline V gene are ENHRY and SYGVKD. V shed 4 bases and J shed 0 bases, with 12 bases lying between them. The CDR3 loop spans 15 amino acids. In nucleotides, the CDR3 is TGTGCCATCAGTGCCCGTGGTTTAATGAACACTGAAGCTTTCTTT. It encodes CAISARGLMNTEAFF.

The table lists this clonotype with a few counts. The CDR3 protein is CASSNTGFKLFF. CDR3 DNA sequence: TGTGCCAGCTCGAATACGGGGTTTAAACTGTTTTTT. V and J are TRBV27 and TRBJ1-4; D remains unclear. The germline V and J ends were trimmed by 8 bases and 11 bases, with 15 bases remaining between them. The germline gives CDR1 MNHEY, CDR2 SMNVEV (reference sequence). The length of the CDR3 is 12 residues.

This clonotype was recorded at least ten times. The rearrangement links TRBV13 to TRBJ1-2; 10 nucleotides align to TRBD1. The CDR3 is 15 amino acids. Germline V gives CDR1 PRHDT, CDR2 FYEKMQ (reference sequence). Trimming took 6 bases from V and 0 from J; bases not matched to a gene: 4. In DNA, the CDR3 is TGTGCCAGCAGGCCAGGGACAGGGGCTAACTATGGCTACACCTTC. Encoded protein: CASRPGTGANYGYTF. Variable domain in full (rest from reference TRBV13 and TRBJ1-2): AAGVIQSPRHLIKEKRETATLKCYPIPRHDTVYWYQQGPGQDPQFLISFYEKMQSDKGSIPDRFSAQQFSDYHSELNMSSLELGDSALYFCASRPGTGANYGYTFGSGTRLTVV.

The chain joins TRBV4-1 to TRBJ2-1; weak D call: TRBD2 (5 bases). The germline V gene has CDR1 MGHRA and CDR2 YSYEKL. This CDR3 has 17 amino acids. Trimming left V 4 bases short and J 0 bases short, with 16 bases between. The CDR3 sequence is CASSRLLGDYSYNEQFF. The CDR3 coding sequence is TGCGCCAGCAGCCGCCTACTAGGTGACTACTCCTACAATGAGCAGTTCTTC.

This clonotype was seen repeatedly, ten times or more. The chain uses TRBV6-1 and TRBJ2-4; D might be TRBD1 (5 bases). Germline values: CDR1 MNHNS, CDR2 SASEGT. The V and J ends lost 2 bases and 6 bases respectively, with 5 bases between them. This CDR3 region has 12 residues. DNA of the CDR3: TGTGCCAGCAGTGAACAGGGAAACATTCAGTACTTC. It codes for CASSEQGNIQYF.

A few counts support this clonotype. This chain links TRBV27 with TRBJ2-3; 7 bases are shared with TRBD1. The CDR3 consists of 13 residues. Germline lookup yields CDR1 MNHEY and CDR2 SMNVEV (reference sequence). J lost 2 bases, V lost 10 bases, and 6 bases had no gene match. CDR3 sequence: CAIPGGSTDTQYF. The CDR3 coding sequence is TGTGCCATCCCAGGGGGTTCCACAGATACGCAGTATTTT.

This chain joins TRBV4-1 and TRBJ1-5; D is ambiguous. CDR3 length equals 14 residues. V lost 4 bases to trimming and J lost 0 bases, with 7 bases between them. CDR1 is MGHRA and CDR2 is YSYEKL in the germline V gene. The CDR3 bases are TGCGCCAGCAGCCCCCGGAATAGCAATCAGCCCCAGCATTTT. Translating gives CASSPRNSNQPQHF.

On this clonotype itself: A read error may produce the germline difference seen at one junction end. The genes are TRBV4-1 and TRBJ1-1; D is possibly TRBD1 (6 bases). From germline, CDR1 is MGHRA and CDR2 YSYEKL. The CDR3 runs 17 residues. In DNA, the CDR3 is TGCGCCAGCACCGACAGGACCGGCAGGGTACGGAACACTGAAGCTCTCTTT. Its translation: CASTDRTGRVRNTEALF.

This clonotype was detected a few times. This chain connects TRBV14 to TRBJ2-3, with a tentative D call TRBD1 (5 bases). V lost 6 bases and J 1 base, leaving 14 bases between the germline ends. Germline lookup yields CDR1 SGHDN and CDR2 FVKESK. CDR3 length equals 15 residues. Written as DNA, the CDR3 is TGTGCCAGCAGTCTAGGGGCGTATGGCACAGATACGCAGTATTTT. This gives the protein CASSLGAYGTDTQYF.

This clonotype was detected many times. The gene calls are TRBV7-2 and TRBJ2-1; D may be TRBD2 (5 bases). This CDR3 has 14 residues. Between the trimmed V and J ends, which lost 2 bases and 8 bases, there was a span of 13 bases. From germline, CDR1 is SGHTA and CDR2 FQGNSA. CDR3 protein: CASSLSLTRDEQFF. CDR3 in DNA: TGTGCCAGCAGCTTAAGTCTTACGAGGGATGAGCAGTTCTTC.

This clonotype was observed many times. J is TRBJ2-1 and V is TRBV2; 9 positions match TRBD1. The V gene's germline CDR1 is SNHLY and CDR2 FYNNEI. The CDR3 spans 13 residues. Trimming removed 8 bases from V and 3 bases from J; junction bases left unmatched: 2. The CDR3 protein is CASGGQGYNEQFF. The CDR3 DNA reads TGTGCCAGCGGGGGACAGGGCTACAATGAGCAGTTCTTC. Complete variable domain (other parts from reference TRBV2 and TRBJ2-1): EPEVTQTPSHQVTQMGQEVILRCVPISNHLYFYWYRQILGQKVEFLVSFYNNEISEKSEIFDDQFSVERPDGSNFTLKIRSTKLEDSAMYFCASGGQGYNEQFFGPGTRLTVL.

This clonotype showed up many times. The V and J genes are TRBV20-1 and TRBJ1-1; the D gene is possibly TRBD1 (5 bases). Germline loops: CDR1 DFQATT, CDR2 SNEGSKA (reference sequence). Trimming cost V 3 bases and J 4 bases, with 9 bases left between them. CDR3 length: 12 residues. The CDR3 region has the DNA TGCAGTGCTAGCCCGCAGGGCACTGAAGCTTTCTTT. Translating it yields CSASPQGTEAFF.

This clonotype was recorded many times. V and J are TRBV6-1 and TRBJ2-5; D perhaps matches TRBD2 (5 bases). This CDR3 has 13 amino acids. Germline lookup yields CDR1 MNHNS and CDR2 SASEGT. Trimming stripped 7 bases from V and 5 bases from J, with 14 bases between. CDR3 sequence (DNA): TGTGCCAGCAATCGGGATACGGACGAGACCCAGTACTTC. Translating gives CASNRDTDETQYF.

The table lists this clonotype with a few counts. The J gene is TRBJ1-2, the V gene TRBV25-1, with 9 bases aligning to TRBD1. CDR1 and CDR2 from the germline V gene are MGHDK and SYGVNS. This CDR3 has 16 amino acids. Trimming removed 5 bases from V and 0 bases from J; junction bases left unmatched: 7. The CDR3 sequence: CASSPDWTGANYGYTF. DNA for the CDR3: TGTGCCAGCAGTCCGGACTGGACAGGGGCTAACTATGGCTACACCTTC.

This clonotype showed up many times. The chain links TRBV11-2 to TRBJ2-1, with D possibly being TRBD2 (5 bases). V lost 5 bases to trimming and J lost 8 bases, with 22 bases between them. Germline V lookup: CDR1 SGHAT, CDR2 FQNNGV. The CDR3 is 16 residues long. CDR3 in amino acids: CASSANLLEAVDEQFF. The CDR3 coding sequence is TGTGCCAGCAGCGCTAATCTACTAGAAGCCGTCGATGAGCAGTTCTTC.

The table lists this clonotype with a few counts. The genes are TRBV12-5 and TRBJ1-1; D ambiguous. V lost 1 base, J lost 6 bases, and 9 bases lay in between. This CDR3 is built from 13 residues. Per the germline V gene, CDR1 is LGHNT and CDR2 is FRNRAP. CDR3 sequence (DNA): TGTGCTAGTGGTTTGGACCCGGCACCTGAAGCTTTCTTT. Its translation: CASGLDPAPEAFF.

The DNA for the CDR3 is TGCGCCAGCAGCCCTATTCGCCTTGGACAGGGGAGCTCTGGAAACACCATATATTTT. Amino acids: CASSPIRLGQGSSGNTIYF. The V gene is TRBV4-1, the J gene TRBJ1-3, with TRBD1 identical over 9 bases. V was clipped by 4 bases and J by 0 bases; unmatched bases: 13. There are 19 residues in the CDR3. Germline V CDR1 and CDR2: MGHRA, YSYEKL.

The chain combines TRBV5-1 with TRBJ2-6; no clear D. Deletions cut 5 bases from V and 3 bases from J, with 6 bases between. The CDR3 loop spans 13 amino acids. CDR1 and CDR2 (germline): SGHRS, YFSETQ. In nucleotides, the CDR3 is TGCGCCAGCAGGGTTGGTGGGGCCAACGTCCTGACTTTC. Translation: CASRVGGANVLTF. Full variable domain (remainder filled in from reference TRBV5-1 and TRBJ2-6): KAGVTQTPRYLIKTRGQQVTLSCSPISGHRSVSWYQQTPGQGLQFLFEYFSETQRNKGNFPGRFSGRQFSNSRSEMNVSTLELGDSALYLCASRVGGANVLTFGAGSRLTVL.

The V and J genes are TRBV7-8 and TRBJ2-7, with D uncertain. The germline V gene encodes CDR1 SGHVS and CDR2 FQNEAQ. The V end was cut by 5 bases, the J end by 0 bases, with 11 bases between. The CDR3 length is 14 residues. CDR3 loop: CASSVGHRSYEQYF. In nucleotides, the CDR3 is TGTGCCAGCAGCGTCGGCCACCGCTCCTACGAGCAGTACTTC.

This clonotype has at least ten counts. The rearrangement joins TRBV11-3 to TRBJ2-5; TRBD2 matches at 7 bases. The CDR3 spans 14 residues. Trimming took 5 bases from V and 5 from J; bases not matched to a gene: 8. The germline V gene has CDR1 SGHNT and CDR2 YENEEA. DNA of the CDR3: TGTGCCAGCAGCCGGGGAGGGCAGAGTGAGACCCAGTACTTC. Translation gives CASSRGGQSETQYF.

The chain recombines TRBV7-3 with TRBJ1-5; no definite D call. Trimming removed 4 bases from V and 4 bases from J, with 8 bases in between. The CDR3 is 13 amino acids. Per germline, CDR1 SGHTA and CDR2 FQGTGA. The CDR3 reads CASSWYLNQPQHF. Here the CDR3 DNA reads TGTGCCAGCAGCTGGTACCTTAATCAGCCCCAGCATTTT.

This clonotype was recorded at least ten times. Written as DNA, the CDR3 is TGTGCCAGCACCCCGGGCGGGGGTGGGTACGAGCAGTACTTC. Encoded protein: CASTPGGGGYEQYF. V and J are TRBV11-2 and TRBJ2-7, with 7 nucleotides matching TRBD2. J gave up 4 bases and V 7 bases, and 10 bases lay outside the gene matches. The CDR3 covers 14 residues. The germline V gene has CDR1 SGHAT and CDR2 FQNNGV.

This clonotype was seen at least ten times. V usage is TRBV20-1 and J usage is TRBJ1-1, with TRBD1 as a possible D gene (5 bases). The CDR3 spans 13 residues. In germline, CDR1 is DFQATT, CDR2 SNEGSKA (reference sequence). V gave up 3 bases and J gave up 3 bases, with 11 bases separating them. CDR3 sequence (DNA): TGCAGTGCTAGGTTCAGGGCGGACACTGAAGCTTTCTTT. Amino acid sequence: CSARFRADTEAFF.

The chain employs TRBV11-3 and TRBJ2-3; D is undetermined. The germline V gene has CDR1 SGHNT and CDR2 YENEEA. The CDR3 length is 13 residues. Trimming left V 5 bases short and J 11 bases short, with 17 bases between. CDR3 sequence reads: CASSPSDGLGQYF. In DNA form, the CDR3 reads TGTGCCAGCAGCCCGAGCGACGGTCTAGGGCAGTATTTT.